Each of the 20 T cell receptor beta chains below was sequenced from the same sample in a study of glioma-infiltrating T cells after dendritic cell vaccination. Repertoires were generated with immunoSEQ multiplex PCR, while TCRdb's copy carries only in-frame clones and drops some. The top ten hold over 5% of the sample, which has some 100,000 clones, about 79% seen once. The sequences come from blood, collected before dendritic cell vaccination. All receptors derive from a human donor with glioblastoma.

V is TRBV15 and J is TRBJ2-1; no clear D. Germline CDR1 and CDR2: LNHNV and YYDKDF (reference sequence). The CDR3 has 13 residues. Trimming removed 0 bases from V and 6 bases from J, with 6 bases in between. In DNA form, the CDR3 reads TGTGCCACCAGCAGAGATCTGTTCAATGAGCAGTTCTTC. As protein: CATSRDLFNEQFF.

This chain connects TRBV28 to TRBJ1-5, with 9 bases aligning to TRBD1. The J segment lost 6 bases and the V segment lost 6 bases, leaving 6 bases of the junction unmatched. This CDR3 region has 14 residues. Germline V CDR1 and CDR2: MDHEN, SYDVKM. CDR3 sequence (DNA): TGTGCCAGCAGGGGACAGGGCTGGGGTCAGCCCCAGCATTTT. This encodes CASRGQGWGQPQHF.

The chain links TRBV5-1 to TRBJ1-1; 7 bases are a match to TRBD1. The CDR3 has 16 amino acids. After removal of 0 bases from V and 4 bases from J, the junction contained 9 bases not matched to a gene. CDR1 is SGHRS and CDR2 is YFSETQ in the germline V gene. CDR3 region: CASSLDRGVRGTEAFF. Written as DNA, the CDR3 is TGCGCCAGCAGCTTGGACAGGGGCGTTCGAGGCACTGAAGCTTTCTTT. The whole variable domain, remainder taken from reference TRBV5-1 and TRBJ1-1, is KAGVTQTPRYLIKTRGQQVTLSCSPISGHRSVSWYQQTPGQGLQFLFEYFSETQRNKGNFPGRFSGRQFSNSRSEMNVSTLELGDSALYLCASSLDRGVRGTEAFFGQGTRLTVV.

The rearrangement links TRBV30 to TRBJ2-7; 10 bases agree with TRBD2. The CDR3 has 13 amino acids. From germline, CDR1 is GTSNPN and CDR2 SVGIG (reference sequence). V trimming: 2 bases; J trimming: 4 bases; junction bases outside the gene matches: 2. The CDR3 loop reads CAWSPSGSYEQYF. For the CDR3, the DNA is TGTGCCTGGAGTCCTAGCGGGAGTTACGAGCAGTACTTC.

The V call is TRBV29-1, the J call TRBJ1-1; 7 bases map to TRBD1. V lost 4 bases to trimming and J lost 7 bases; unmatched junction nucleotides: 6. The length of the CDR3 is 12 residues. Germline V gene lookup returns CDR1 SQVTM and CDR2 ANQGSEA. CDR3 region: CSVGSRGLEAFF. CDR3 DNA: TGCAGCGTTGGAAGTAGGGGGCTTGAAGCTTTCTTT.

This chain links TRBV5-1 with TRBJ1-1; D remains ambiguous. CDR3 size: 14 residues. In germline, CDR1 is SGHRS, CDR2 YFSETQ. The V gene lost 4 bases and the J gene lost 4 bases, with 14 bases spanning the gap. CDR3 sequence: CASSAWVGSTEAFF. CDR3 nucleotides: TGCGCCAGCAGCGCTTGGGTGGGGAGCACTGAAGCTTTCTTT.

The rearrangement uses TRBV5-4 and TRBJ2-1, with D tentatively TRBD2 (5 bases). The V gene lost 4 bases and the J gene lost 10 bases, with 12 bases spanning the gap. Germline CDR1 SGHNT, CDR2 YYREEE (reference sequence). The CDR3 loop spans 12 amino acids. The CDR3 here is CASSHKTGEQFF. CDR3 DNA: TGTGCCAGCAGCCATAAAACGGGGGAGCAGTTCTTC.

This clone was observed a handful of times. The chain joins TRBV2 to TRBJ1-2, with D possibly matching TRBD1 (6 bases). CDR1 and CDR2 (germline): SNHLY, FYNNEI. The CDR3 runs 11 residues. With 5 bases removed from V and 7 bases from J, the gap between germline ends came to 8 bases. Written as DNA, the CDR3 is TGTGCCAGCAGTTACAGGGCTGGCTACACCTTC. It encodes CASSYRAGYTF.

The chain employs TRBV15 and TRBJ2-1; TRBD2 agrees at 8 bases. The trim removed 0 bases at V and 0 bases at J, leaving 1 base unmatched. The CDR3 contains 16 residues. CDR1 and CDR2 from the germline V gene are LNHNV and YYDKDF (reference sequence). CDR3 residues: CATSRESGSSYNEQFF. The DNA of the CDR3 is TGTGCCACCAGCAGAGAGAGCGGGAGCTCCTACAATGAGCAGTTCTTC.

This clone was recorded a few times. V is TRBV5-1 and J is TRBJ2-1; 9 nucleotides match TRBD1. The CDR3 has 18 residues. Trimming cost V 3 bases and J 0 bases; bases outside gene matches: 10. In germline, CDR1 is SGHRS, CDR2 YFSETQ. CDR3 sequence reads: CASSWKHLTGGSYNEQFF. The CDR3 DNA sequence: TGCGCCAGCAGCTGGAAACATTTGACAGGGGGCTCCTACAATGAGCAGTTCTTC.

The V call is TRBV5-1, the J call TRBJ1-2; D is unresolved. V lost 0 bases to trimming and J lost 6 bases, with 18 bases between them. Germline loops: CDR1 SGHRS, CDR2 YFSETQ. This CDR3 is 16 amino acids long. CDR3 nucleotides: TGCGCCAGCAGCTTGGCGGAGGGATCATCTTTGGATGGCTACACCTTC. It yields the protein CASSLAEGSSLDGYTF.

The gene calls are TRBV29-1 and TRBJ2-5, with TRBD1 identical over 7 bases. CDR1 is SQVTM and CDR2 is ANQGSEA in the germline V gene. Trimming took 7 bases from V and 5 from J; bases not matched to a gene: 7. The CDR3 sequence is 12 residues long. This chain's CDR3 is CSARGFGETQYF. CDR3 bases: TGCAGCGCCAGGGGGTTTGGGGAGACCCAGTACTTC.

This clone was seen a few times. The J gene is TRBJ2-7, the V gene TRBV6-5; 10 bases fit TRBD2. Per the germline V gene, CDR1 is MNHEY and CDR2 is SVGAGI. Germline trimming cut 2 bases from V and 4 bases from J; bases unmatched to any gene: 5. The CDR3 consists of 15 residues. CDR3 protein: CASSYDLAGVYEQYF. CDR3 bases: TGTGCCAGCAGTTACGACCTAGCGGGAGTATACGAGCAGTACTTC.

The chain recombines TRBV2 with TRBJ2-1, with D unresolved. The CDR3 length is 12 residues. V lost 8 bases to trimming and J lost 8 bases, with 13 bases between them. CDR1 and CDR2 (germline): SNHLY, FYNNEI. CDR3 amino acids: CASDKNSHEQFF. The CDR3 nucleotides are TGTGCCAGCGACAAAAACAGCCATGAGCAGTTCTTC.

The sample holds one count of this clone. Other DNA sequences in the sample encode the same CDR3. The chain combines TRBV5-1 with TRBJ2-1, with D possibly matching TRBD2 (6 bases). V lost 0 bases, J lost 1 base, and 8 bases lay in between. This CDR3 comprises 15 residues. The germline CDR1 and CDR2 sequences are SGHRS and YFSETQ. The CDR3 protein is CASSLDGTSYNEQFF. In DNA, the CDR3 is TGCGCCAGCAGCTTGGATGGGACTTCCTACAATGAGCAGTTCTTC.

As DNA, the CDR3 is TGTGCCAGCAGCTTACGGTTGGGGGCAACCTACGAGCAGTACTTC. Its translation: CASSLRLGATYEQYF. The J gene is TRBJ2-7, the V gene TRBV7-2; D may be TRBD1 (6 bases). Germline assignment: CDR1 SGHTA and CDR2 FQGNSA. The CDR3 runs to 15 residues. V dropped 2 bases and J dropped 2 bases, with 13 bases sitting between them. Full variable domain (remainder filled in from reference TRBV7-2 and TRBJ2-7): GAGVSQSPSNKVTEKGKDVELRCDPISGHTALYWYRQSLGQGLEFLIYFQGNSAPDKSGLPSDRFSAERTGGSVSTLTIQRTQQEDSAVYLCASSLRLGATYEQYFGPGTRLTVT.

V gene TRBV5-1 combines with J gene TRBJ2-5; tentative D call: TRBD2 (6 bases). The CDR3 extends over 14 amino acids. Germline V gene lookup returns CDR1 SGHRS and CDR2 YFSETQ. V lost 4 bases to trimming and J lost 5 bases, with 15 bases between them. CDR3 DNA: TGCGCCAGCAGCCAGGGACTTCCTCCGGAGACCCAGTACTTC. It is translated as CASSQGLPPETQYF.

The chain links TRBV4-1 to TRBJ1-2, with D possibly TRBD1 on 6 matching bases. This CDR3 region has 15 residues. Germline loops: CDR1 MGHRA, CDR2 YSYEKL. The V and J ends lost 3 bases and 5 bases respectively, with 16 bases between them. The CDR3 bases are TGCGCCAGCAGCCATACAGGGAGCCGTCATTATGGCTACACCTTC. Amino acids: CASSHTGSRHYGYTF.

The chain uses TRBV20-1 and TRBJ1-1; maybe TRBD1 (5 bases). V was pared by 2 bases and J by 11 bases, with 12 bases between. The length of the CDR3 is 11 residues. CDR1 and CDR2 (germline): DFQATT, SNEGSKA (reference sequence). DNA for the CDR3: TGCAGTGCTAGATTCGGGGGTATGGCTTTCTTT. This sequence encodes CSARFGGMAFF.

The chain recombines TRBV4-2 with TRBJ1-1, with no clear D. V was clipped by 1 base and J by 1 base, with 7 bases between them. The CDR3 has 14 residues. The germline gives CDR1 LGHNA, CDR2 YNFKEQ. Here the CDR3 reads CASSQALGNTEAFF. Written as DNA, the CDR3 is TGTGCCAGCAGCCAAGCGCTAGGGAACACTGAAGCTTTCTTT.